The 8 T cell receptor beta chains given below trace back to one sample, sequenced in a study of early T cells in non-severe SARS-CoV-2 infection. From the 5' RACE reads, TCRdb called clonotypes with MiXCR, one entry per CDR3 protein. The sample comprises tens of thousands of distinct CDR3 sequences, just under 4% of which are singletons, and 9% to 10% rests with the top ten. Material: whole blood. These receptors were collected from an adult who was a healthcare worker with PCR-confirmed SARS-CoV-2 infection or an uninfected control (not recorded which).

V gene TRBV7-6 combines with J gene TRBJ1-1, with 9 positions matching TRBD1. Germline trimming cut 5 bases from V and 2 bases from J; bases unmatched to any gene: 9. Germline V gene sequence: CDR1 SGHVS, CDR2 FNYEAQ. This CDR3 has 16 residues. CDR3 protein: CASSPGGTGFNTEAFF. The CDR3 region has the DNA TGTGCCAGCAGCCCTGGGGGGACAGGGTTTAACACTGAAGCTTTCTTT.

This chain uses TRBV4-1 with TRBJ1-4; D is undetermined. The CDR3 is made up of 16 amino acids. The V and J ends lost 1 base and 5 bases respectively, with 14 bases between them. The germline V gene has CDR1 MGHRA and CDR2 YSYEKL. CDR3 sequence: CASSQGQKSNNEKLFF. As DNA, the CDR3 is TGCGCCAGCAGCCAAGGGCAGAAGAGTAACAATGAAAAACTGTTTTTT.

The V call is TRBV4-1, the J call TRBJ2-3; TRBD2 matches at 9 bases. The CDR3 loop spans 15 amino acids. The V gene's germline CDR1 is MGHRA and CDR2 YSYEKL. After removal of 5 bases from V and 0 bases from J, the junction contained 3 bases not matched to a gene. CDR3 region: CASSELAGSTDTQYF. The CDR3 DNA sequence: TGCGCCAGCAGCGAACTAGCGGGTAGCACAGATACGCAGTATTTT.

At least ten counts were recorded for this clonotype. The chain recombines TRBV9 with TRBJ2-2; D might be TRBD2 (6 bases). This CDR3 region has 17 residues. Trimming removed 0 bases from V and 1 base from J, with 13 bases in between. Germline V gene sequence: CDR1 SGDLS, CDR2 YYNGEE. The CDR3 DNA is TGTGCCAGCAGCGTAGCTCTGTCCGGGAGGAACACCGGGGAGCTGTTTTTT. Translated: CASSVALSGRNTGELFF.

This clonotype was counted ten times or more. CDR3 sequence: CASYQGASYEAFF. The CDR3 nucleotides are TGTGCCAGCTATCAGGGGGCCTCCTATGAAGCTTTCTTT. J is TRBJ1-1 and V is TRBV6-2 or TRBV6-3; TRBD1 agrees at 8 bases. CDR1 MNHEY and CDR2 SVGEGT come from the germline V gene. Trimming at V came to 8 bases and at J to 7 bases, leaving 9 bases not matched to a gene. The CDR3 has 13 amino acids.

The sample holds many counts of this clonotype. The CDR3 DNA reads TGTGCCAGCAGTTACGACGGAAACGGGGAGCTGTTTTTT. Protein: CASSYDGNGELFF. This chain uses TRBV6-2 or TRBV6-3 with TRBJ2-2; no clear D. The CDR3 has 13 residues. Trimming left V 2 bases short and J 7 bases short, with 8 bases between. From germline, CDR1 is MNHEY and CDR2 SVGEGT.

This clonotype has ten or more counts. The V and J genes are TRBV7-2 and TRBJ2-1, with TRBD1 as a possible D gene (6 bases). Trimming stripped 4 bases from V and 0 bases from J, with 16 bases between. The CDR3 loop spans 17 amino acids. CDR1 SGHTA and CDR2 FQGNSA come from the germline V gene. CDR3: CASSWRRGSYSYNEQFF. Written as DNA, the CDR3 is TGTGCCAGCAGCTGGAGAAGGGGGAGCTACTCCTACAATGAGCAGTTCTTC.

The table lists this clonotype with many counts. The V call is TRBV7-9, the J call TRBJ2-1; a weak D match, TRBD1 (5 bases). The CDR3 consists of 12 residues. Germline loops: CDR1 SEHNR, CDR2 FQNEAQ (reference sequence). V lost 4 bases to trimming and J lost 7 bases, with 8 bases between them. CDR3: CASSSAGNEQFF. Here the CDR3 DNA reads TGTGCCAGCAGCTCAGCAGGGAATGAGCAGTTCTTC.